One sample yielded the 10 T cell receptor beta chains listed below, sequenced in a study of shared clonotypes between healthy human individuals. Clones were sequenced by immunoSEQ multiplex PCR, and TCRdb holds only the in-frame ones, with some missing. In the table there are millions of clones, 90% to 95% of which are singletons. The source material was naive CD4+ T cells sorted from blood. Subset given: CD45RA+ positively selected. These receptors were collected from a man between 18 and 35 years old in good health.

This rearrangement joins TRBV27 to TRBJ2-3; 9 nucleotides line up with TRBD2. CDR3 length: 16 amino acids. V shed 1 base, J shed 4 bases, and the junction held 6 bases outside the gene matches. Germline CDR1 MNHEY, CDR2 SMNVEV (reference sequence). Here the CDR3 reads CASSLFGGGASDTQYF. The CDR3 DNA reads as TGTGCCAGCAGTTTATTCGGCGGGGGGGCATCAGATACGCAGTATTTT.

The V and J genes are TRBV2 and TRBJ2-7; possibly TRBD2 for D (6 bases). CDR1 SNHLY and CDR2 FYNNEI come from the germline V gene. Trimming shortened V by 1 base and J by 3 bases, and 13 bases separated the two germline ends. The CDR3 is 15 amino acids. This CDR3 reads CASSEVISGHYEQYF. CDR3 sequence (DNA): TGTGCCAGCAGTGAAGTTATTAGCGGACACTACGAGCAGTACTTC.

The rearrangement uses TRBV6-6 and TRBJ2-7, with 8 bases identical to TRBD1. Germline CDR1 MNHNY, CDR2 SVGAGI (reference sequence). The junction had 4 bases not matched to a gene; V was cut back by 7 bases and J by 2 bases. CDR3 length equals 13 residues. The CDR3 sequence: CASTTGVAYEQYF. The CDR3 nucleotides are TGTGCCAGCACGACAGGGGTTGCCTACGAGCAGTACTTC.

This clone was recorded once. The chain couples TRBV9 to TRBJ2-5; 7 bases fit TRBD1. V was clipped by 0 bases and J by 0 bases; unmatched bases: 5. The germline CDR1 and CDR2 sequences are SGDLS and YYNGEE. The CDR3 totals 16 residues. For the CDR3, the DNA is TGTGCCAGCAGCGTAGCCCTCGACAGGGACCAAGAGACCCAGTACTTC. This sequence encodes CASSVALDRDQETQYF.

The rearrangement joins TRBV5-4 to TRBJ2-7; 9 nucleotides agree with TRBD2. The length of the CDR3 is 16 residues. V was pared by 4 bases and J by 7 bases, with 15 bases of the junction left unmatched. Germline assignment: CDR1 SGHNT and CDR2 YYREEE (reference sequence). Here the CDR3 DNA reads TGTGCCAGCAGCACATATCGAGCGGGGGGACCTGGGGAGCAGTACTTC. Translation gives CASSTYRAGGPGEQYF.

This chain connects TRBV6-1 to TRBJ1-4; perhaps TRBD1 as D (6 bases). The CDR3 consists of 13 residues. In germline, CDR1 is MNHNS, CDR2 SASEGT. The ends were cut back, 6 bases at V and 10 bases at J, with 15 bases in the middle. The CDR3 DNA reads TGTGCCAGCAGGGTGGACAGTCCCGGAAAACTGTTTTTT. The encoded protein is CASRVDSPGKLFF.

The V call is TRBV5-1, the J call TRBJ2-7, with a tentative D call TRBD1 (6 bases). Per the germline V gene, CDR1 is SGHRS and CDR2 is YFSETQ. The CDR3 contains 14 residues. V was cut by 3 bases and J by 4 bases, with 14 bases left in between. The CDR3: CASSSEGQNYEQYF. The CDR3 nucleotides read TGCGCCAGCAGCTCAGAAGGACAGAATTACGAGCAGTACTTC. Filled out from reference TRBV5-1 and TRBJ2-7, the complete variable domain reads KAGVTQTPRYLIKTRGQQVTLSCSPISGHRSVSWYQQTPGQGLQFLFEYFSETQRNKGNFPGRFSGRQFSNSRSEMNVSTLELGDSALYLCASSSEGQNYEQYFGPGTRLTVT.

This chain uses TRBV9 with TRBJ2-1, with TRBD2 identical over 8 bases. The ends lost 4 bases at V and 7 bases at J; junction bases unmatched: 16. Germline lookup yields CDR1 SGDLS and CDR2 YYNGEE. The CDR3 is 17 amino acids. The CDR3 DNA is TGTGCCAGCAGCCCCCCCCGTGGGCGGGAGGCGCGAAATGAGCAGTTCTTC. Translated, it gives CASSPPRGREARNEQFF.

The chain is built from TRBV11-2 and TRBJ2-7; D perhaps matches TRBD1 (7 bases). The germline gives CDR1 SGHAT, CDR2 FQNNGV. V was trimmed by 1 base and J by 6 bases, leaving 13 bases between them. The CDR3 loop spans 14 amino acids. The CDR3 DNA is TGTGCCAGCAGCTTAGCGGTCAGGGGGGTCGAGCAGTACTTC. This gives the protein CASSLAVRGVEQYF.

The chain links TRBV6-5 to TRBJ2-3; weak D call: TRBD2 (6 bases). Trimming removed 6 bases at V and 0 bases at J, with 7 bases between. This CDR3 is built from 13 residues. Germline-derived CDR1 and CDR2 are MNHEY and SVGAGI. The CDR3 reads CASRRDSTDTQYF. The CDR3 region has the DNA TGTGCCAGCAGGCGGGACAGCACAGATACGCAGTATTTT.